This entry lists 8 T cell receptor beta chains sequenced from one sample in a study of T cells in Graves' hyperthyroidism and ophthalmopathy. RNA transcripts yielded amplified TCR beta CDR3 regions. Primed by the HTBI set, a first-round RT-PCR was run on the TCR CDR3. From the multiplex PCR reads, TCRdb called clonotypes with MiXCR, one entry per CDR3 protein. The table records under 700,000 distinct CDR3 sequences, 16% of them present only once. Source material: blood. The receptors derive from a woman aged 18-29 years with Graves' hyperthyroidism.

This clonotype was picked up many times. The chain is built from TRBV6-1 and TRBJ1-5; the D gene is possibly TRBD1 (5 bases). Looked up from germline, CDR1 is MNHNS and CDR2 is SASEGT. The CDR3 extends over 17 amino acids. Trimming shortened V by 1 base and J by 2 bases, and 15 bases separated the two germline ends. The CDR3: CASSEVQGRGGNQPQHF. The DNA of the CDR3 is TGTGCCAGCAGTGAAGTGCAGGGCCGTGGGGGCAATCAGCCCCAGCATTTT.

The chain links TRBV29-1 to TRBJ1-5, with TRBD1 matching over 8 bases. The germline V gene encodes CDR1 SQVTM and CDR2 ANQGSEA. The V gene end was trimmed by 7 bases and the J gene end by 5 bases; junction bases not matched to a gene: 7. There are 13 residues in the CDR3. In nucleotides, the CDR3 is TGCAGCGGCGGACAGGGAGGGGATCAGCCCCAGCATTTT. Its translation: CSGGQGGDQPQHF.

This clonotype showed up just once. Possible read error: a much larger clone is one base away. The chain joins TRBV7-9 to TRBJ1-4, with D possibly matching TRBD1 (6 bases). The CDR3 is 16 amino acids. The germline V gene has CDR1 SEHNR and CDR2 FQNEAQ (reference sequence). The CDR3 sequence is CASSFPTGGGNENLFF. CDR3 coding DNA: TGTGCCAGCAGCTTCCCGACAGGAGGGGGGAATGAAAATCTGTTTTTT.

This clonotype was recorded a few times. This chain joins TRBV20-1 and TRBJ2-1; 7 bases are a match to TRBD2. The V gene end was trimmed by 3 bases and the J gene end by 6 bases; junction bases not matched to a gene: 8. Germline CDR1 is DFQATT and CDR2 is SNEGSKA (reference sequence). The CDR3 loop spans 14 amino acids. Written as DNA, the CDR3 is TGCAGTGCTAGCGATAGCGGGTGGGGCAATGAGCAGTTCTTC. It translates to CSASDSGWGNEQFF.

The chain combines TRBV20-1 with TRBJ2-7; the D call may be TRBD1 or TRBD2 (5 bases each). The CDR3 spans 14 residues. Trimming shortened V by 4 bases and J by 7 bases, and 20 bases separated the two germline ends. The V gene's germline CDR1 is DFQATT and CDR2 SNEGSKA (reference sequence). CDR3 sequence (DNA): TGCAGTGCTACCCCGGGGCCGTTAGTTAATGAGCAGTACTTC. Protein: CSATPGPLVNEQYF.

This clonotype was detected a few times. The chain combines TRBV27 with TRBJ2-7; D remains unclear. Trimming pared 2 bases from V and 1 base from J, leaving 9 bases between. Germline values: CDR1 MNHEY, CDR2 SMNVEV (reference sequence). This CDR3 comprises 14 residues. The CDR3 DNA reads TGTGCCAGCAGTTTACGAGTCGAATCCTACGAGCAGTACTTC. It translates to CASSLRVESYEQYF.

The chain links TRBV12-5 to TRBJ2-5, with TRBD2 identical over 14 bases. This CDR3 is built from 17 residues. In germline, CDR1 is LGHNT, CDR2 FRNRAP. With 2 bases clipped from V and 4 bases from J, the junction kept 6 bases outside the gene matches. The CDR3 nucleotides read TGTGCTAGTGGTTTGTTCGGGACTAGCGGGGGTGGAGAGACCCAGTACTTC. This translates into CASGLFGTSGGGETQYF.

In its sample, this clonotype was seen a few times. A read error may explain this, as a much larger clone is one base away. The chain combines TRBV20-1 with TRBJ2-3, with a tentative D call TRBD1 (6 bases). This CDR3 is 13 amino acids long. The germline CDR1 and CDR2 sequences are DFQATT and SNEGSKA (reference sequence). Trimming removed 5 bases from V and 0 bases from J, with 9 bases in between. CDR3 residues: CSAGGTSTDTQYF. The DNA for the CDR3 is TGCAGTGCTGGGGGCACTAGCACAGATACGCAGTATTTT.